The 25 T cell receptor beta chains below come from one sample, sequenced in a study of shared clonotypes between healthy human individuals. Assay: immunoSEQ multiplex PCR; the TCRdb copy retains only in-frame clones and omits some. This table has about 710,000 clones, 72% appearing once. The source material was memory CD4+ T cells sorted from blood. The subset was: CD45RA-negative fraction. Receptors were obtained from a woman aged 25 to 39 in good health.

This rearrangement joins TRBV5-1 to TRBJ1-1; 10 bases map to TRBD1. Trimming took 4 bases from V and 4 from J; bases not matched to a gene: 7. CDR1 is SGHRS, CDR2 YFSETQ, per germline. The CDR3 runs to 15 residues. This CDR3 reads CASSTRQGAATEAFF. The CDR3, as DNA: TGCGCCAGCAGCACACGACAGGGGGCGGCCACTGAAGCTTTCTTT.

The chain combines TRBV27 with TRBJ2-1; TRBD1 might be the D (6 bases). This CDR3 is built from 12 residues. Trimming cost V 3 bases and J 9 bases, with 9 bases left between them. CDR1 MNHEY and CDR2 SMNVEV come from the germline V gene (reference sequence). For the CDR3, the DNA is TGTGCCAGCAGTTTCAGGGGTAGTGAGCAGTTCTTC. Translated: CASSFRGSEQFF.

The CDR3 region has the DNA TGTGCCAGCACCTTATGGCCGGGACAGAACTATGGCTACACCTTC. This translates into CASTLWPGQNYGYTF. V is TRBV27 and J is TRBJ1-2; 7 nucleotides line up with TRBD1. The germline V gene has CDR1 MNHEY and CDR2 SMNVEV (reference sequence). Trimming took 7 bases from V and 2 from J; bases not matched to a gene: 10. This CDR3 contains 15 residues.

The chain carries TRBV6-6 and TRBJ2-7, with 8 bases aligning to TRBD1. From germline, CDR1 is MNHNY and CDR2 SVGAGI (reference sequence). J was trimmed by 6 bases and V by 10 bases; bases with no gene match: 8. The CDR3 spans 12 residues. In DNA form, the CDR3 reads TGTGCCATACAGGGGGTGATGGGCGAGCAGTACTTC. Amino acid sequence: CAIQGVMGEQYF.

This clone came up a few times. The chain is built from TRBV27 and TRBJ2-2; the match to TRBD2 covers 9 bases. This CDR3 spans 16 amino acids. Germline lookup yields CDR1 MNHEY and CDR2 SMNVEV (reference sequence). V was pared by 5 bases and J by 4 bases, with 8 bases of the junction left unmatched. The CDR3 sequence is CASSPRGRAGTGELFF. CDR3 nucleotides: TGTGCCAGCAGTCCCCGCGGGAGGGCCGGCACCGGGGAGCTGTTTTTT.

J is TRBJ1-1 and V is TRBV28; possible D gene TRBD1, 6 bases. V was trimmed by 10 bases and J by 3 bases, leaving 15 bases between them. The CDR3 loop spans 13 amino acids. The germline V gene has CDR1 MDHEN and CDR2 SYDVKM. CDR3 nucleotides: TGTGCCATCACCGGAGGGGGAGACACTGAAGCTTTCTTT. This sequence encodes CAITGGGDTEAFF.

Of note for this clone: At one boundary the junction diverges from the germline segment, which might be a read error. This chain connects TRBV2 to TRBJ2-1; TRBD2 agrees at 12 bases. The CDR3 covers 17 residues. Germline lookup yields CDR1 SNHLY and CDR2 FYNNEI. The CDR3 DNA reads TGTGCCAGCAGGGAAGGACTAGCGGGGTCCTCCTACAATGAGCAGTTCTTC. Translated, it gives CASREGLAGSSYNEQFF.

As DNA, the CDR3 is TGTGCCAGCAGCTTATGGTGGGAGACCTACAATGAGCAGTTCTTC. Translating it yields CASSLWWETYNEQFF. The chain uses TRBV7-2 and TRBJ2-1; D may be TRBD2 (5 bases). The CDR3 spans 15 residues. Germline lookup yields CDR1 SGHTA and CDR2 FQGNSA. V dropped 2 bases and J dropped 2 bases, with 10 bases sitting between them.

CDR3 residues: CASSSRALGGELFF. DNA of the CDR3: TGTGCCAGCAGCTCCCGGGCCCTCGGGGGGGAGCTGTTTTTT. The chain employs TRBV7-9 and TRBJ2-2; no clear D gene. This CDR3 has 14 amino acids. Deletions cut 4 bases from V and 8 bases from J, with 14 bases between. Germline CDR1 and CDR2: SEHNR and FQNEAQ (reference sequence).

The CDR3 region has the DNA TGTGCCAGCAGTGAAAGGGGAGACTATGGCTACACCTTC. This encodes CASSERGDYGYTF. This rearrangement joins TRBV2 to TRBJ1-2; tentatively, D is TRBD1 (5 bases). V shed 2 bases and J shed 3 bases, with 7 bases lying between them. Germline-derived CDR1 and CDR2 are SNHLY and FYNNEI. This CDR3 is 13 amino acids long.

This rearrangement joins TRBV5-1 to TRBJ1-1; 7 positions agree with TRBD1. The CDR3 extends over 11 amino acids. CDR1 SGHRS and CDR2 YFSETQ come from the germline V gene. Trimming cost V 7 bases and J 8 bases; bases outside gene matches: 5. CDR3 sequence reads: CASAADREAFF. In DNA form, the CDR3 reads TGCGCCAGCGCCGCGGACAGGGAAGCTTTCTTT. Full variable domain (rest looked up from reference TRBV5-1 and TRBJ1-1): KAGVTQTPRYLIKTRGQQVTLSCSPISGHRSVSWYQQTPGQGLQFLFEYFSETQRNKGNFPGRFSGRQFSNSRSEMNVSTLELGDSALYLCASAADREAFFGQGTRLTVV.

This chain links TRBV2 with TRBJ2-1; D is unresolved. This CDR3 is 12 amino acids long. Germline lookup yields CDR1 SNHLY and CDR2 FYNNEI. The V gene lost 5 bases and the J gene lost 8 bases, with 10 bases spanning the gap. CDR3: CASSTYGDEQFF. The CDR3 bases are TGTGCCAGCAGTACGTATGGGGATGAGCAGTTCTTC. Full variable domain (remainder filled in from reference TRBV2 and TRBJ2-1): EPEVTQTPSHQVTQMGQEVILRCVPISNHLYFYWYRQILGQKVEFLVSFYNNEISEKSEIFDDQFSVERPDGSNFTLKIRSTKLEDSAMYFCASSTYGDEQFFGPGTRLTVL.

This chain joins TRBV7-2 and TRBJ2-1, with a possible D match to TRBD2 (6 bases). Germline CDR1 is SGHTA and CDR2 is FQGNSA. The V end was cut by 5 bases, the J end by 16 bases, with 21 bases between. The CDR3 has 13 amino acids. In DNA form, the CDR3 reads TGTGCCAGCAGCCCTCTACGTAGCGGTAACCTCTTCTTC. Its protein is CASSPLRSGNLFF.

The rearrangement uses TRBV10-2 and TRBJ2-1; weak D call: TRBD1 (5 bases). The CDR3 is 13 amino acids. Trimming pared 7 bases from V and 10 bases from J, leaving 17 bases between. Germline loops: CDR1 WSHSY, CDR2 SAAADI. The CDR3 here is CASNPHGPGEQFF. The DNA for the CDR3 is TGCGCCAGCAACCCACACGGCCCAGGGGAGCAGTTCTTC.

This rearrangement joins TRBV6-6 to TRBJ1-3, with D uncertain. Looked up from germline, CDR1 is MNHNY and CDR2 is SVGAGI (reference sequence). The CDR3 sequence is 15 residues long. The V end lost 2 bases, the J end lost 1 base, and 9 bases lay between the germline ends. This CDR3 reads CASSYLLGSGNTIYF. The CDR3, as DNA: TGTGCCAGCAGTTACCTCTTAGGATCTGGAAACACCATATATTTT.

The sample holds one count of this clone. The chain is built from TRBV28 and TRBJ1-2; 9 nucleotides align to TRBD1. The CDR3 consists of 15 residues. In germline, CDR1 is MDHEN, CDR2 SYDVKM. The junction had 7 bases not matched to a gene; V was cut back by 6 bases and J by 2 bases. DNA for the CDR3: TGTGCCAGCAGCCAGCAGGGACAGGGAAACTATGGCTACACCTTC. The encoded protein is CASSQQGQGNYGYTF.

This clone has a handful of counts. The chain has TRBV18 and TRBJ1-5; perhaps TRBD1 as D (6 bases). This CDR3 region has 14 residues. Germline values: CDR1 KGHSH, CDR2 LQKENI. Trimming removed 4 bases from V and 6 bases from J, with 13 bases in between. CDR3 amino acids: CASSRTGKGQPQHF. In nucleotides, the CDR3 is TGTGCCAGCTCACGAACAGGGAAGGGTCAGCCCCAGCATTTT.

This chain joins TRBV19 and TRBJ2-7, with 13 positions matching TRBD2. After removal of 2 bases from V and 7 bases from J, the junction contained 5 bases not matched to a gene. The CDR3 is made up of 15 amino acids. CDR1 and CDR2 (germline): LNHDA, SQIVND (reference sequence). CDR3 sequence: CASSIKTSGRREQYF. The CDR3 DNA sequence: TGTGCCAGTAGTATAAAGACTAGCGGGAGGCGAGAGCAGTACTTC. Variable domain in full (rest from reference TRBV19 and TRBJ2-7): DGGITQSPKYLFRKEGQNVTLSCEQNLNHDAMYWYRQDPGQGLRLIYYSQIVNDFQKGDIAEGYSVSREKKESFPLTVTSAQKNPTAFYLCASSIKTSGRREQYFGPGTRLTVT.

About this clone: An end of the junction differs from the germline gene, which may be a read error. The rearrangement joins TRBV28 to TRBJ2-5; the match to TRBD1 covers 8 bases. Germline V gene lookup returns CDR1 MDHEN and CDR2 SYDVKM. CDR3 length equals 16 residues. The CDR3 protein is CASSLWTGSGQETQYF. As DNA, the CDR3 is TGTGCCAGCAGTCTATGGACAGGGTCGGGCCAAGAGACCCAGTACTTC.

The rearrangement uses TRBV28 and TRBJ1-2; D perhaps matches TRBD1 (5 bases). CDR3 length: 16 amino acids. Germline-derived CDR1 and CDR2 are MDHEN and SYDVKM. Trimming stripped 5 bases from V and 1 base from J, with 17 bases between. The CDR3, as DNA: TGTGCCAGCAGTATTAAGACAGACTTCCTTAACTATGGCTACACCTTC. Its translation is CASSIKTDFLNYGYTF.

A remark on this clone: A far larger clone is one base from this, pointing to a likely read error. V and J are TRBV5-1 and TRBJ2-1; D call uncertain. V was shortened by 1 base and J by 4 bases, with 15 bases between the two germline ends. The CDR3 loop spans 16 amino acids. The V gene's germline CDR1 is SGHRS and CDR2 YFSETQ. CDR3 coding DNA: TGCGCCAGCAGCTTGAGAACGGGCTCACCTTACAATGAGCAGTTCTTC. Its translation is CASSLRTGSPYNEQFF.

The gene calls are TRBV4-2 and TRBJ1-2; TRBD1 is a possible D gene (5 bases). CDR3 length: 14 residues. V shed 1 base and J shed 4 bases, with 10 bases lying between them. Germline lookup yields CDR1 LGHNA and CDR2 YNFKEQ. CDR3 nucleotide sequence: TGTGCCAGCAGCCAAGCGGGACGGTCCTATGGCTACACCTTC. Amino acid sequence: CASSQAGRSYGYTF.

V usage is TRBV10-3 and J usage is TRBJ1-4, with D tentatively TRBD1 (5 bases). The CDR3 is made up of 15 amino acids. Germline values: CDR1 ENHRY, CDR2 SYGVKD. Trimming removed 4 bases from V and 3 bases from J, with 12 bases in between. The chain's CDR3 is CAISGGKAANEKLFF. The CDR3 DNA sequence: TGTGCCATCAGTGGGGGCAAGGCAGCTAATGAAAAACTGTTTTTT.

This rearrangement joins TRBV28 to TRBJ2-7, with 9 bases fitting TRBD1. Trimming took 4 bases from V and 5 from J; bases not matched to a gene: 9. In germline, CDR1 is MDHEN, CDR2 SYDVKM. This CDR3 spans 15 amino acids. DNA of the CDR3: TGTGCCAGCAGTTCCCAAGGGACAGGGAACCACGAGCAGTACTTC. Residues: CASSSQGTGNHEQYF.

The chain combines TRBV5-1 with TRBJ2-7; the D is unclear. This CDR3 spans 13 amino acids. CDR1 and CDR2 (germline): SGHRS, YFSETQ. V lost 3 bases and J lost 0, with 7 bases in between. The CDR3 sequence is CASSSDNSYEQYF. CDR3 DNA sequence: TGCGCCAGCAGCTCAGACAACTCCTACGAGCAGTACTTC.